Below are 15 T cell receptor beta chains sequenced from a single sample in a study of blood T cell repertoires in COVID-19. Only in-frame clones appear in the TCRdb table, and some are missing; sequencing was by immunoSEQ multiplex PCR. The sample contains almost 55,000 clones, 75% to 95% of which appear only once. Sequencing was performed on peripheral blood. The receptor set was obtained from a woman between 40 and 50 years old with active COVID-19.

The chain is built from TRBV7-2 and TRBJ1-4; a possible D gene is TRBD1 (5 bases). V lost 2 bases, J lost 5 bases, and 18 bases lay in between. Germline V CDR1 and CDR2: SGHTA, FQGNSA. The CDR3 runs 17 residues. Here the CDR3 reads CASSLLGRGGENEKLFF. In DNA, the CDR3 is TGTGCCAGCAGCTTATTGGGACGGGGGGGAGAAAATGAAAAACTGTTTTTT.

A few counts support this clone. V gene TRBV19 combines with J gene TRBJ1-1; perhaps TRBD1 as D (5 bases). CDR1 and CDR2 (germline): LNHDA, SQIVND (reference sequence). With 7 bases removed from V and 4 bases from J, the gap between germline ends came to 19 bases. This CDR3 comprises 15 residues. The CDR3 DNA sequence: TGTGCCAGTACCCCCCCCGGGGGTCGTGGCACTGAAGCTTTCTTT. Translating gives CASTPPGGRGTEAFF.

The V call is TRBV6-5, the J call TRBJ2-1, with D perhaps TRBD2 (7 bases). The CDR3 runs to 15 residues. Trimming cost V 4 bases and J 5 bases, with 15 bases left between them. Germline V gene lookup returns CDR1 MNHEY and CDR2 SVGAGI. CDR3 loop: CASSLTGGYHNEQFF. The DNA of the CDR3 is TGTGCCAGCAGTTTGACGGGGGGCTACCACAATGAGCAGTTCTTC.

The rearrangement joins TRBV20-1 to TRBJ2-7; D is undetermined. Deletions cut 3 bases from V and 2 bases from J, with 14 bases between. CDR3 length: 14 residues. CDR1 and CDR2 from the germline V gene are DFQATT and SNEGSKA (reference sequence). As DNA, the CDR3 is TGCAGTGCTAGTCTGTTGGCATTTCCCTACGAGCAGTACTTC. Its protein product is CSASLLAFPYEQYF.

The chain couples TRBV5-6 to TRBJ2-3, with a weak D call TRBD2 (5 bases). Looked up from germline, CDR1 is SGHDT and CDR2 is YYEEEE. Trimming stripped 4 bases from V and 3 bases from J, with 12 bases between. The length of the CDR3 is 14 residues. In DNA form, the CDR3 reads TGTGCCAGCAGCGGCACCACTAGAACAGATACGCAGTATTTT. Its protein is CASSGTTRTDTQYF. Combining the CDR3 with reference TRBV5-6 and TRBJ2-3 gives the whole variable domain DAGVTQSPTHLIKTRGQQVTLRCSPKSGHDTVSWYQQALGQGPQFIFQYYEEEERQRGNFPDRFSGHQFPNYSSELNVNALLLGDSALYLCASSGTTRTDTQYFGPGTRLTVL.

J is TRBJ2-7 and V is TRBV5-1; D ambiguous. Germline V gene sequence: CDR1 SGHRS, CDR2 YFSETQ. Trimming took 4 bases from V and 0 from J, leaving 14 bases between them. This CDR3 contains 15 residues. The CDR3 reads CASSTDSRSSYEQYF. The CDR3 bases are TGCGCCAGCAGCACGGATTCGAGGAGCTCCTACGAGCAGTACTTC.

The V call is TRBV5-5, the J call TRBJ1-2; perhaps TRBD1 as D (5 bases). V lost 3 bases and J lost 4, with 10 bases in between. CDR3 length equals 13 residues. Germline CDR1 and CDR2: SGHKS and YYEKEE (reference sequence). The CDR3 loop reads CASSSTATYGYTF. CDR3 coding DNA: TGTGCCAGCAGCTCGACAGCAACCTATGGCTACACCTTC.

This chain uses TRBV4-2 with TRBJ1-1; 12 nucleotides agree with TRBD1. Germline V CDR1 and CDR2: LGHNA, YNFKEQ. The CDR3 is made up of 15 amino acids. V shed 6 bases and J 8 bases; nucleotides not matched to a gene: 10. CDR3 amino acids: CASSKTGTGGREAFF. The DNA of the CDR3 is TGTGCCAGCAGTAAGACCGGGACAGGGGGCCGGGAAGCTTTCTTT.

The J gene is TRBJ1-3, the V gene TRBV7-6, with D tentatively TRBD1 (5 bases). Germline V gene sequence: CDR1 SGHVS, CDR2 FNYEAQ. CDR3 size: 13 residues. Trimming removed 5 bases at V and 3 bases at J, with 8 bases between. The CDR3 here is CASSPGNGNTIYF. As DNA, the CDR3 is TGTGCCAGCAGCCCAGGGAATGGAAACACCATATATTTT.

The CDR3 protein is CASSGQSWRGYTF. The CDR3, as DNA: TGTGCCAGCAGCGGACAGTCATGGCGTGGCTACACCTTC. The J gene is TRBJ1-2, the V gene TRBV2; perhaps TRBD1 as D (6 bases). There are 13 residues in the CDR3. V was shortened by 6 bases and J by 7 bases, with 15 bases between the two germline ends. CDR1 SNHLY and CDR2 FYNNEI come from the germline V gene.

The chain uses TRBV4-1 and TRBJ2-1; no clear D. The germline CDR1 and CDR2 sequences are MGHRA and YSYEKL. V was shortened by 2 bases and J by 0 bases, with 11 bases between the two germline ends. This CDR3 comprises 16 residues. The CDR3 nucleotides are TGCGCCAGCAGCCAATTTGGGCTAAGCTCCTACAATGAGCAGTTCTTC. This sequence encodes CASSQFGLSSYNEQFF.

V gene TRBV2 combines with J gene TRBJ1-1; 9 positions agree with TRBD1. CDR1 SNHLY and CDR2 FYNNEI come from the germline V gene. Trimming took 6 bases from V and 5 from J; bases not matched to a gene: 7. The CDR3 is 14 amino acids. The DNA of the CDR3 is TGTGCCAGCAGGGGGGACAGGGCGAAGACTGAAGCTTTCTTT. Its translation: CASRGDRAKTEAFF.

The count of this clone is one. Written as DNA, the CDR3 is TGTGCCAGCAGCTTAAGTTCCCAGGTCATTGAAGCTTTCTTT. This sequence encodes CASSLSSQVIEAFF. This chain connects TRBV7-9 to TRBJ1-1; D not resolved. V lost 2 bases, J lost 7 bases, and 14 bases lay in between. The germline CDR1 and CDR2 sequences are SEHNR and FQNEAQ (reference sequence). CDR3 length equals 14 residues. Full variable domain (outside the CDR3, taken from reference TRBV7-9 and TRBJ1-1): DTGVSQNPRHKITKRGQNVTFRCDPISEHNRLYWYRQTLGQGPEFLTYFQNEAQLEKSRLLSDRFSAERPKGSFSTLEIQRTEQGDSAMYLCASSLSSQVIEAFFGQGTRLTVV.

The chain recombines TRBV2 with TRBJ2-7, with D uncertain. Germline values: CDR1 SNHLY, CDR2 FYNNEI. V dropped 7 bases and J dropped 2 bases, with 6 bases sitting between them. This CDR3 has 11 residues. CDR3 coding DNA: TGTGCCAGCAAGTCAGCCTACGAGCAGTACTTC. It encodes CASKSAYEQYF.

The rearrangement links TRBV6-5 to TRBJ2-7, with TRBD2 identical over 8 bases. Germline lookup yields CDR1 MNHEY and CDR2 SVGAGI. The length of the CDR3 is 14 residues. Trimming at V came to 7 bases and at J to 4 bases, leaving 9 bases not matched to a gene. The CDR3 sequence: CASKPGSGIYEQYF. Written as DNA, the CDR3 is TGTGCCAGCAAGCCAGGTAGCGGGATTTACGAGCAGTACTTC.